This T cell receptor (beta chain) stems from a study of T cell responses to AZD1222 COVID-19 vaccine. Only in-frame clones appear in the TCRdb table, and some are missing; sequencing was by immunoSEQ multiplex PCR. The sample lists around 60,000 clones; around 90% were seen once. Trimming took 5 bases from V and 3 from J; bases not matched to a gene: 8. Germline V gene sequence: CDR1 SGHVS, CDR2 FQNEAQ. This CDR3 region has 15 residues. Findings of the study overall: Regions left unmutated in variants are reportedly the target of nearly half of spike-specific TCRs. No day 14 peak samples; only post-peak repertoires were characterized. Spike-specific TCR breadth and depth were elevated following two AZD1222 doses.

In regard to this clone: What it binds is unknown.

The sample here was peripheral blood, taken 28 days after the second dose of the MenACWY control vaccine. The receptor's source is an adult who received the MenACWY meningococcal vaccine as a control. This chain joins TRBV7-8 and TRBJ2-5, with TRBD2 matching over 8 bases. DNA for the CDR3: TGTGCCAGCAGCCGAGCGGGAGAGGGAAAAGAGACCCAGTACTTC. This gives the protein CASSRAGEGKETQYF.